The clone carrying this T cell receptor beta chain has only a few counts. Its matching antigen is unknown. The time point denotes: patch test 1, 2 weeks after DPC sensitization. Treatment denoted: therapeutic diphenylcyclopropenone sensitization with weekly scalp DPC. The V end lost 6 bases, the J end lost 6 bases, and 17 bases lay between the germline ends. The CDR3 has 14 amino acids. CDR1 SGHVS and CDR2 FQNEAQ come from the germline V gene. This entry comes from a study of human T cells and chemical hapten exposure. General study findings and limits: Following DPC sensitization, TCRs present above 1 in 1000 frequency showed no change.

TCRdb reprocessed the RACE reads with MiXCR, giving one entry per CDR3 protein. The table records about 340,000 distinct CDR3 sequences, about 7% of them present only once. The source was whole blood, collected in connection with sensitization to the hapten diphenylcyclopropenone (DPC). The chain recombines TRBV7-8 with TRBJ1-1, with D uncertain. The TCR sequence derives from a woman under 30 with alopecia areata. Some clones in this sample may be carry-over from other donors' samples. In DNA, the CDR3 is TGTGCCAGCAGGAGACCGGGCGAACGCGCTGAAGCTTTCTTT. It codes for CASRRPGERAEAFF.